The next 13 T cell receptor beta chains were all read from a single sample in a study of OX40 agonist ivuxolimab in advanced cancers. This table comes from immunoSEQ multiplex PCR, and its TCRdb copy is limited to in-frame clones, with some not included. The sample has 90,000 to 100,000 clones, about 85% seen once. Sequencing was performed on CD4+ or CD8+ T cells sorted from blood, taken in a trial of the OX40 agonist ivuxolimab. These TCRs come from an adult with an advanced solid tumor such as melanoma, head and neck, liver or kidney cancer.

This clone appeared once. The genes are TRBV29-1 and TRBJ1-3; no firm D call. V was clipped by 4 bases and J by 4 bases, with 8 bases between them. Germline-derived CDR1 and CDR2 are SQVTM and ANQGSEA. This CDR3 is 12 amino acids long. The CDR3 region is CSVGEQGNTIYF. The CDR3 DNA reads TGCAGCGTTGGAGAGCAGGGAAACACCATATATTTT.

This clone showed up just a few times. This sequence joins TRBV28 and TRBJ2-7; 9 bases map to TRBD2. This CDR3 is 14 amino acids long. The V gene's germline CDR1 is MDHEN and CDR2 SYDVKM. J was trimmed by 6 bases and V by 9 bases; bases with no gene match: 12. CDR3 sequence: CASGIAGVFFEQYF. The CDR3 coding sequence is TGTGCCAGTGGGATAGCGGGAGTCTTTTTCGAGCAGTACTTC.

The chain uses TRBV4-1 and TRBJ2-7; a weak D match, TRBD2 (5 bases). The CDR3 extends over 15 amino acids. The V and J ends lost 0 bases and 2 bases respectively, with 11 bases between them. Germline V gene sequence: CDR1 MGHRA, CDR2 YSYEKL. As DNA, the CDR3 is TGCGCCAGCAGCCAAGACGCCGGGAACGCCTACGAGCAGTACTTC. Translation: CASSQDAGNAYEQYF.

This chain uses TRBV5-4 with TRBJ2-1; 7 bases map to TRBD1. Trimming at V came to 4 bases and at J to 6 bases, leaving 13 bases not matched to a gene. The CDR3 has 16 residues. Germline CDR1 SGHNT, CDR2 YYREEE (reference sequence). DNA of the CDR3: TGTGCCAGCAGCCCCCCCGGAGACAGGGTTATCAATGAGCAGTTCTTC. Translation: CASSPPGDRVINEQFF.

The chain couples TRBV5-1 to TRBJ1-1; 7 nucleotides agree with TRBD1. The V segment lost 5 bases and the J segment 5 bases; nucleotides outside the gene matches: 9. The CDR3 is made up of 14 amino acids. In germline, CDR1 is SGHRS, CDR2 YFSETQ. The CDR3 DNA reads as TGCGCCAGCAGAGAAGGGGGCCAGGGAACTGAAGCTTTCTTT. As protein: CASREGGQGTEAFF.

This rearrangement joins TRBV7-2 to TRBJ1-4; D is perhaps TRBD1 (5 bases). Germline CDR1 reads SGHTA; CDR2 reads FQGNSA. The CDR3 spans 17 residues. Between the trimmed V and J ends, which lost 2 bases and 2 bases, there was a span of 15 bases. DNA for the CDR3: TGTGCCAGCAGCTTATTCGGAGGGGTTAGGACTAATGAAAAACTGTTTTTT. Residues: CASSLFGGVRTNEKLFF. Full variable domain (rest looked up from reference TRBV7-2 and TRBJ1-4): GAGVSQSPSNKVTEKGKDVELRCDPISGHTALYWYRQSLGQGLEFLIYFQGNSAPDKSGLPSDRFSAERTGGSVSTLTIQRTQQEDSAVYLCASSLFGGVRTNEKLFFGSGTQLSVL.

The chain is built from TRBV7-3 and TRBJ2-3; D not resolved. The length of the CDR3 is 13 residues. Deletions cut 5 bases from V and 2 bases from J, with 8 bases between. The germline V gene encodes CDR1 SGHTA and CDR2 FQGTGA. The CDR3 is CASSPGLTDTQYF. The CDR3 nucleotides are TGTGCCAGCAGCCCAGGCCTCACAGATACGCAGTATTTT.

The chain joins TRBV2 to TRBJ2-1; D may be TRBD1 (5 bases). V lost 6 bases, J lost 6 bases, and 12 bases lay in between. CDR3 length: 13 amino acids. Germline V lookup: CDR1 SNHLY, CDR2 FYNNEI. CDR3 sequence (DNA): TGTGCCAGCAGCCAAGGGGTGCTCAATGAGCAGTTCTTC. Encoded protein: CASSQGVLNEQFF.

This chain uses TRBV5-4 with TRBJ2-2; 14 nucleotides align to TRBD2. The ends lost 0 bases at V and 1 base at J; junction bases unmatched: 2. Per germline, CDR1 SGHNT and CDR2 YYREEE (reference sequence). The CDR3 has 18 residues. CDR3 sequence: CASSLGLAGGRNTGELFF. CDR3 coding DNA: TGTGCCAGCAGCTTGGGACTAGCGGGAGGGAGGAACACCGGGGAGCTGTTTTTT.

The chain couples TRBV6-4 to TRBJ2-7; TRBD1 agrees at 8 bases. Germline V gives CDR1 MRHNA, CDR2 SNTAGT. Trimming took 6 bases from V and 6 from J; bases not matched to a gene: 10. CDR3 length: 14 amino acids. As DNA, the CDR3 is TGTGCCAGCAGCCCCGGACAGGGATTGGGCGAGCAGTACTTC. Encoded protein: CASSPGQGLGEQYF.

In DNA form, the CDR3 reads TGTGCCAGCAGCCGCAGGGGGCAGGATGGCTACACCTTC. Residues: CASSRRGQDGYTF. The gene calls are TRBV7-9 and TRBJ1-2, with TRBD1 matching 8 bases. The CDR3 totals 13 residues. The ends lost 5 bases at V and 6 bases at J; junction bases unmatched: 5. CDR1 and CDR2 from the germline V gene are SEHNR and FQNEAQ (reference sequence). The variable domain in full, completed from reference TRBV7-9 and TRBJ1-2, reads DTGVSQNPRHKITKRGQNVTFRCDPISEHNRLYWYRQTLGQGPEFLTYFQNEAQLEKSRLLSDRFSAERPKGSFSTLEIQRTEQGDSAMYLCASSRRGQDGYTFGSGTRLTVV.

This sequence joins TRBV18 and TRBJ1-1, with 8 bases aligning to TRBD1. The CDR3 totals 15 residues. J lost 1 base, V lost 3 bases, and 4 bases had no gene match. Germline CDR1 reads KGHSH; CDR2 reads LQKENI. In nucleotides, the CDR3 is TGTGCCAGCTCACCGACAGGGGCTAGGAACACTGAAGCTTTCTTT. This sequence encodes CASSPTGARNTEAFF.

The genes are TRBV10-3 and TRBJ2-1; D is perhaps TRBD2 (5 bases). V lost 6 bases and J 5 bases, leaving 20 bases between the germline ends. This CDR3 is built from 16 residues. Germline loops: CDR1 ENHRY, CDR2 SYGVKD. CDR3 in amino acids: CAISSPTGKRDNEQFF. CDR3 nucleotides: TGTGCCATCAGCTCCCCGACCGGCAAGAGGGACAATGAGCAGTTCTTC.